This T cell receptor beta chain was recorded in a study of blood T cell repertoires in COVID-19. Turning to the study itself: Acute-phase and convalescent COVID-19 samples originated in the United States, Italy and Spain.

Clones were sequenced by immunoSEQ multiplex PCR, and TCRdb holds only the in-frame ones, with some missing. The sample shows about 46,000 clones, over 75% of them seen only once. Enrollment of patients from Seattle took place during active infection, with longitudinal follow-up. The CDR3 is 16 amino acids. Per the germline V gene, CDR1 is ENHRY and CDR2 is SYGVKD. The V end lost 0 bases, the J end lost 1 base, and 10 bases lay between the germline ends. This TCR derives from an elderly woman with COVID-19, enrolled during active disease. Sequencing input: peripheral blood. The rearrangement uses TRBV10-3 and TRBJ1-3; D is ambiguous. DNA for the CDR3: TGTGCCATCAGTGAGTCGGTGGCAGGATCTGGAAACACCATATATTTT. It yields the protein CAISESVAGSGNTIYF.